What follows describes a single TCR beta chain. This CDR3 spans 11 amino acids. Germline CDR1 is MNHEY and CDR2 is SMNVEV (reference sequence). Trimming shortened V by 6 bases and J by 1 base, and 3 bases separated the two germline ends. These data belong to a study of cytomegalovirus exposure and HLA in healthy donors. Study context: Approximately 180 million T cells yielded some 100 million unique TCR beta sequences, as an earlier analysis found.

With 60 Vbeta and 13 Jbeta primers, the PCR was carried out. The table came from immunoSEQ multiplex PCR; TCRdb's copy has only in-frame clones and leaves some out. In the table there are under 150,000 clones, 82% of which are singletons. This clonotype was obtained from a male donor in good health and CMV-seronegative. The rearrangement uses TRBV27 and TRBJ2-5; D gene ambiguous. Sequencing was performed on PBMCs. The CDR3 DNA reads as TGTGCCAGCAGCCGCCAAGAGACCCAGTACTTC. This encodes CASSRQETQYF.